This TCR beta chain appears in the sequencing data of a study of blood T cells in healthy people across ages. This clonotype has a handful of counts. A second PCR of about 7 to 12 cycles used a sample-barcoded 5' primer and a J-beta primer mix. Template switching added a 12-random-nucleotide identifier to every cDNA molecule. TCRdb analysed the 5' RACE reads with MiXCR anew, one entry per CDR3 protein. The sample lists approximately 780,000 distinct CDR3 sequences; approximately 24% were seen once. Germline V gives CDR1 SEHNR, CDR2 FQNEAQ (reference sequence). The CDR3 totals 14 residues. The trim removed 10 bases at V and 1 base at J, leaving 8 bases unmatched. The same data also contributed to another study, on T cells of mothers and their children. That source notes: Samples were obtained from a few healthy Caucasian mothers and their six children. Every mother supplied over 9 million TCR beta CDR3 reads and every child 2.5 million to 3.5 million.

This receptor was obtained from a boy aged 5-17 years in good health. The rearrangement uses TRBV7-9 and TRBJ1-1; 8 bases agree with TRBD1. Sequenced input: blood. The CDR3 nucleotides read TGTGCCACTACACCGGGACAGGCGAACACTGAAGCTTTCTTT. Translated, it gives CATTPGQANTEAFF.